This entry features one T cell receptor (beta chain) sequence. Its antigen is unidentified. Those who donated were healthy HIV-negative adults, with no recent acute infections or vaccinations reported. The sample is drawn from a study of shared clonotypes between healthy human individuals. Generated by immunoSEQ multiplex PCR, the TCRdb table keeps only in-frame clones and is missing some. The sample includes about 480,000 clones, roughly 85% of them seen just once. Between the trimmed V and J ends, which lost 3 bases and 1 base, there was a span of 9 bases. The CDR3 covers 14 residues. Per the germline V gene, CDR1 is SGHTA and CDR2 is FQGNSA. Study results and caveats: Represented diversity, genetic and exposure-history alike, was limited by few donors. An effect of sequencing depth on clonotype sharing among donors was expected.

The chain employs TRBV7-2 and TRBJ1-1; unclear D gene. The origin of this receptor is a woman aged 40 to 50 in good health. Some clones in this sample may be carry-over from other donors' samples. The sequenced sample was PBMCs. Here the CDR3 DNA reads TGTGCCAGCAGCTTGAGCCGATCGAACACTGAAGCTTTCTTT. Translated, it gives CASSLSRSNTEAFF.